Below, one TCR beta chain is given with its context. This table comes from immunoSEQ multiplex PCR, and its TCRdb copy is limited to in-frame clones, with some not included. The sample holds 1.6 million or so clones, 98% seen once. This sample was included in a study of shared clonotypes between healthy human individuals. CDR1 is SEHNR and CDR2 is FQNEAQ in the germline V gene (reference sequence). The CDR3 length is 14 residues. J was trimmed by 16 bases and V by 5 bases; bases with no gene match: 17. The chain recombines TRBV7-9 with TRBJ2-1, with 7 bases fitting TRBD2. This TCR derives from a man aged 25-45 years in good health. Sequenced material: naive CD4+ T cells sorted from blood. Subset specified: CD45RA+ positively selected. In nucleotides, the CDR3 is TGTGCCAGCAGCACTGACTTTTCTAGCGGCGTTAAATTCTTC. Its translation is CASSTDFSSGVKFF.